These T cell receptor beta chains were read from a single sample in a study of cytomegalovirus exposure and HLA in healthy donors. TCRdb keeps only in-frame clones here, not all; method: immunoSEQ multiplex PCR. Among some 90,000 clones listed, 76% were seen once. Specimen: PBMCs. All receptors come from a man aged 25 to 40 in good health and CMV-seropositive. Both conserved end residues are part of each CDR3. D genes are given only for firm matches. Not every row has a clone size; where given, it reads once, few, many or a size class.

D gene	V gene	clone size	J gene	CDR3 DNA	CDR3 protein
TRBD2	TRBV7-2	.	TRBJ2-3	TGTGCCAGCAGCTTAGTGACTAGCGGGAGATGGACAGATACGCAGTATTTT	CASSLVTSGRWTDTQYF
.	TRBV29-1	.	TRBJ2-2	TGCAGCGTAGATACAGGGTACACCGGGGAGCTGTTTTTT	CSVDTGYTGELFF
.	TRBV19	.	TRBJ1-1	TGTGCCAGTAGTATTGGGAGGGCTCTACGCCTGAACACTGAAGCTTTCTTT	CASSIGRALRLNTEAFF
.	TRBV6-1	.	TRBJ1-6	TGTGCCAGCAGTGATGAGGGTTCGCCGGATTCACCCCTCCACTTT	CASSDEGSPDSPLHF
TRBD2	TRBV9	.	TRBJ2-2	TGTGCCAGCAGCGTTCGGACTAGCGGGGGGAACACCGGGGAGCTGTTTTTT	CASSVRTSGGNTGELFF
.	TRBV7-2	once	TRBJ1-1	TGTGCCAGCAACACAGCGGGGGAGACTGAAGCTTTCTTT	CASNTAGETEAFF
.	TRBV19	few	TRBJ2-5	TGTGCCAGTAGTATATCGGGGGGCACCACGGGGGAGACCCAGTACTTC	CASSISGGTTGETQYF
.	TRBV18	.	TRBJ2-5	TGTGCCAGCTCACCAGCGAAGCCCGGTGAGACCCAGTACTTC	CASSPAKPGETQYF
TRBD1	TRBV29-1	.	TRBJ2-7	TGCAGCGCTTGGACAGGGAGGTACGAGCAGTACTTC	CSAWTGRYEQYF
TRBD1	TRBV4-2	once	TRBJ1-2	TGTGCCAGCAGCCAAGGCCCCACCCTGGACAGGGGCCATGGCTACACCTTC	CASSQGPTLDRGHGYTF
TRBD2	TRBV9	once	TRBJ2-5	TGTGCCAGCAGCGCACGACGGGGAGGGGAGACCCAGTACTTC	CASSARRGGETQYF
TRBD2	TRBV19	.	TRBJ2-2	TGTGCCAGTAGTACCGGGGGGGGAACGACCGGGGAGCTGTTTTTT	CASSTGGGTTGELFF
.	TRBV7-6	.	TRBJ2-1	TGTGCCAGCAGCGACGGGTACGGGGATGAGCAGTTCTTC	CASSDGYGDEQFF
.	TRBV4-1	.	TRBJ2-7	TGCGCCAGCAGCCGACCGGGACTCCGAGACCACGAGCAGTACTTC	CASSRPGLRDHEQYF
TRBD1	TRBV27	.	TRBJ1-1	TGTGCCAGCACGGCCGGGACAGGGTACATGAACACTGAAGCTTTCTTT	CASTAGTGYMNTEAFF
.	TRBV29-1	.	TRBJ1-1	TGCAGCGTTTCCACAGGAAACACTGAAGCTTTCTTT	CSVSTGNTEAFF
.	TRBV19	.	TRBJ2-7	TGTGCCAGTAGTATTGCCCAAGACAGGTCCTACGAGCAGTACTTC	CASSIAQDRSYEQYF
.	TRBV19	.	TRBJ1-1	TGTGCCAGTAGTGGGGCGGGGGCCCAGAACACTGAAGCTTTCTTT	CASSGAGAQNTEAFF
.	TRBV2	few	TRBJ1-2	TGTGCCAGCAGGCCGGCTGCGGAGGGAGAGGGCTACACCTTC	CASRPAAEGEGYTF
.	TRBV19	.	TRBJ1-6	TGTGCCAGTACCCCGGGAGGGCCGAATTCACCCCTCCACTTT	CASTPGGPNSPLHF
.	TRBV2	.	TRBJ1-1	TGTGCCAGCAGTGCGGGGGGCTTTAACACTGAAGCTTTCTTT	CASSAGGFNTEAFF
.	TRBV5-1	.	TRBJ2-3	TGCGCCAGCAGCCGGTCTACAGATACGCAGTATTTT	CASSRSTDTQYF
.	TRBV27	.	TRBJ2-4	TGTGCCAGCAGTTTTCGGGAAATGGACATTCAGTACTTC	CASSFREMDIQYF
TRBD2	TRBV9	.	TRBJ2-2	TGTGCCAGCAGCGTAGGTGCTAGCGGGGGGGCCGCCGGGGAGCTCTTTTTT	CASSVGASGGAAGELFF
TRBD2	TRBV7-6	once	TRBJ2-1	TGTGCCAGCAGCTCCGCGGGAGGTAGCTCCTACAATGAGCAGTTCTTC	CASSSAGGSSYNEQFF
.	TRBV5-4	.	TRBJ1-1	TGTGCCAGCAGCTTGAAGCTTGTGAACACTGAAGCTTTCTTT	CASSLKLVNTEAFF
.	TRBV30	few	TRBJ1-6	TGTGCCTGGAGTATCGGGGGTGGAAATTCACCCCTCCACTTT	CAWSIGGGNSPLHF
TRBD1	TRBV15	once	TRBJ1-3	TGTGCCACCAGCAGGGACAGGGGAAGCTCTGGAAACACCATATATTTT	CATSRDRGSSGNTIYF
.	TRBV10-3	once	TRBJ1-1	TGTGCCATCAGTGAGTCAAGGGGAAGGGAATCAAACACTGAAGCTTTCTTT	CAISESRGRESNTEAFF
TRBD2	TRBV6-1	.	TRBJ2-3	TGTGCCAGCATACTCGGACTAGCTACAGATACGCAGTATTTT	CASILGLATDTQYF
.	TRBV27	.	TRBJ2-7	TGTGCCAGCAGTTTTGGCAGAAAAACCTACGAGCAGTACTTC	CASSFGRKTYEQYF
.	TRBV19	.	TRBJ1-5	TGTGCCAGTAGTAACCCTTTCCTGGCGGGCCCCAATCAGCCCCAGCATTTT	CASSNPFLAGPNQPQHF
TRBD1	TRBV9	few	TRBJ2-1	TGTGCCAGCAGCGTGGGACAGGGGACCCACAATGAGCAGTTCTTC	CASSVGQGTHNEQFF
TRBD2	TRBV4-3	once	TRBJ2-7	TGCGCCAGCAGCCTGGGACTAGCGGGAGGGCCAGGGGCCTACGAGCAGTACTTC	CASSLGLAGGPGAYEQYF
TRBD1	TRBV10-2	.	TRBJ1-6	TGCGCCAGTCGGGACAGGGGGGATTCACCCCTCCACTTT	CASRDRGDSPLHF
TRBD1	TRBV13	once	TRBJ2-1	TGTGCCAGCAACCACCCCCGGACAGGGAGCGATGAGCAGTTCTTC	CASNHPRTGSDEQFF
TRBD1	TRBV2	.	TRBJ2-1	TGTGCCAGCAGTGAAGGAGCAGGGGGCGCGAAAGAGCAGTTCTTC	CASSEGAGGAKEQFF
.	TRBV18	.	TRBJ2-5	TGTGCCAGCTCAGAGGGTCTAGGGATTCAAGAGACCCAGTACTTC	CASSEGLGIQETQYF
TRBD2	TRBV2	.	TRBJ2-3	TGTGCCAGCAGCTCAACTCGGGGGGGAACAGATACGCAGTATTTT	CASSSTRGGTDTQYF
.	TRBV5-1	.	TRBJ1-2	TGCGCCAGCAGCTTTACCGTGACGGGTGGGTACACCTTC	CASSFTVTGGYTF
.	TRBV7-9	.	TRBJ1-5	TGTTCCAGCAGCGTTGGGGGGGCAGGGCAGCCCCAGCATTTT	CSSSVGGAGQPQHF
TRBD2	TRBV28	once	TRBJ2-4	TGTGCCAGCAGTTTGGCGGGAGGGCGGAACATTCAGTACTTC	CASSLAGGRNIQYF
TRBD2	TRBV10-3	.	TRBJ2-2	TGTGCCACCCTAGCGGGGGCGAACACCGGGGAGCTGTTTTTT	CATLAGANTGELFF